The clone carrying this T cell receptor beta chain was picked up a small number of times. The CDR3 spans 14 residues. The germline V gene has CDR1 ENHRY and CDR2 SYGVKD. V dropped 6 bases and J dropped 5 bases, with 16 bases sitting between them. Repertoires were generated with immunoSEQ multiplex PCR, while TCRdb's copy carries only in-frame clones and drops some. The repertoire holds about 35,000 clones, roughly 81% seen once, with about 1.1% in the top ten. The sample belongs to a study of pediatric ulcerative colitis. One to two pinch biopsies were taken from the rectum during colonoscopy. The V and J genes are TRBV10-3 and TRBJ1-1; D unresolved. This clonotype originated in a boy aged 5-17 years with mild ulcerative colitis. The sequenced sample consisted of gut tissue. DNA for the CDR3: TGTGCCATCAGGGAGGAGGCCCTTGGGACTGAAGCTTTCTTT. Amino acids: CAIREEALGTEAFF.